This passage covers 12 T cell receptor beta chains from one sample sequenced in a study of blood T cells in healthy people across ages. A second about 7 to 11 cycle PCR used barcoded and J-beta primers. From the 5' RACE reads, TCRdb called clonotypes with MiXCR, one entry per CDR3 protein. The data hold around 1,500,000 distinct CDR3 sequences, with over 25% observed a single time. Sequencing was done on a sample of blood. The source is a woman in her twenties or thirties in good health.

CDR3 sequence (DNA): TGCAGTGCATACAGGGACGGCACCGGGGAGCTGTTTTTT. Translated, it gives CSAYRDGTGELFF. The chain links TRBV20-1 to TRBJ2-2, with TRBD1 as a possible D gene (6 bases). CDR3 length equals 13 residues. V lost 6 bases and J 4 bases, leaving 12 bases between the germline ends. Germline values: CDR1 DFQATT, CDR2 SNEGSKA (reference sequence).

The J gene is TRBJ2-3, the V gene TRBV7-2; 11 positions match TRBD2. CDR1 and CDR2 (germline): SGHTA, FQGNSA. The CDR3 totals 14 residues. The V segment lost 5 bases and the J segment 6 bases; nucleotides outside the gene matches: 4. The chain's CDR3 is CASSRGLAGDTQYF. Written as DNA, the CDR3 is TGTGCCAGCAGCAGAGGACTAGCGGGTGATACGCAGTATTTT.

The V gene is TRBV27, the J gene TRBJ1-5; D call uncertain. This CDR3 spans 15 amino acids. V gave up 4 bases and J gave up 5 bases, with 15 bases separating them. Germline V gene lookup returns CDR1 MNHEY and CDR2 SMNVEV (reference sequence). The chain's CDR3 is CASSSSPDGYQPQHF. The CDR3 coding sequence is TGTGCCAGCAGTTCCTCTCCAGATGGATATCAGCCCCAGCATTTT.

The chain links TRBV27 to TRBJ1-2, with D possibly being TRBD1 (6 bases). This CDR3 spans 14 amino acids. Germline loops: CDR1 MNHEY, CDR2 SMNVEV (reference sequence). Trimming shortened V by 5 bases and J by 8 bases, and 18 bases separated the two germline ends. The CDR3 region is CASSTGSGPEGYTF. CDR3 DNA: TGTGCCAGCAGTACAGGGAGTGGGCCGGAAGGCTACACCTTC.

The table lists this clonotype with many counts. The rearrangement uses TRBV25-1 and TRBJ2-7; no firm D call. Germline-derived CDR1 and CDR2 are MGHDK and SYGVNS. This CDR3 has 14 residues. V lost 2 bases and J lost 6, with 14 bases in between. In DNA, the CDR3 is TGTGCCAGCAGTGAAGGTCCGAATATCTTCGAGCAGTACTTC. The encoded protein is CASSEGPNIFEQYF.

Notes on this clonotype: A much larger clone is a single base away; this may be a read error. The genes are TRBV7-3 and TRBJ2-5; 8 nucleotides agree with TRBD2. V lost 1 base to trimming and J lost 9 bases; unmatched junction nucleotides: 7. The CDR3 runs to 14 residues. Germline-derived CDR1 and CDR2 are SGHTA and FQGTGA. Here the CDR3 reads CASSLNAGREAQYF. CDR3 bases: TGTGCCAGCAGCTTAAACGCGGGGCGGGAGGCCCAGTACTTC.

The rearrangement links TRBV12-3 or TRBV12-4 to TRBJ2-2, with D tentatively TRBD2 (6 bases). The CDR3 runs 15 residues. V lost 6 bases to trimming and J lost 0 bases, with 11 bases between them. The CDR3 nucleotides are TGTGCCAGCAGGCCCGGGGGATCGAACACCGGGGAGCTGTTTTTT. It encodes CASRPGGSNTGELFF.

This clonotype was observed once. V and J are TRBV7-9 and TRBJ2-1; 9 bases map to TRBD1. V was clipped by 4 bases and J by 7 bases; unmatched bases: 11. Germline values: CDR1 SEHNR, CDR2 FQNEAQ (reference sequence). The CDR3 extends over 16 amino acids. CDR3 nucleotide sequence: TGTGCCAGCAGCTCTCCCGGGACAGGGTCGTATAATGAGCAGTTCTTC. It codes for CASSSPGTGSYNEQFF.

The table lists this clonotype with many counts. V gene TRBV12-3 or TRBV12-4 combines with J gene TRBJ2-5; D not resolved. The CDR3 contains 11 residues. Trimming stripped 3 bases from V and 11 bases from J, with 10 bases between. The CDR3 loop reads CASSFSAEQYF. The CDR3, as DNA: TGTGCCAGCAGTTTCTCTGCTGAGCAGTACTTC.

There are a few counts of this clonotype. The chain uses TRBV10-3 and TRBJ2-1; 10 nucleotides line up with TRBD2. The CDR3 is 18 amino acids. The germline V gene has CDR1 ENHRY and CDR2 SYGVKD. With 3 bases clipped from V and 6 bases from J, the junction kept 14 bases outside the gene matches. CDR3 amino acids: CAISDNPGLAGAGNEQFF. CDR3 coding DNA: TGTGCCATCAGTGATAATCCGGGCCTAGCGGGAGCCGGCAATGAGCAGTTCTTC.

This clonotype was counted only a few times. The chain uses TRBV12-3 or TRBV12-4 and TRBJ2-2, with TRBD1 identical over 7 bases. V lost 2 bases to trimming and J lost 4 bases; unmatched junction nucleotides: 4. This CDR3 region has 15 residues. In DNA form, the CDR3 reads TGTGCCAGCAGTTTAAAGGGGGCATTCACCGGGGAGCTGTTTTTT. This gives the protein CASSLKGAFTGELFF.

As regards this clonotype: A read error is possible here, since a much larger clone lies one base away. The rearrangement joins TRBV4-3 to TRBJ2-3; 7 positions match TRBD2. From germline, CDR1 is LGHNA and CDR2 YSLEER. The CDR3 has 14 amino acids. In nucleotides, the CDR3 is TGCGTCAGCAGCCAAGGAGCGGGAAGGGATACGCAGTATTTT. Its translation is CVSSQGAGRDTQYF.